This T cell receptor (beta chain) was captured in a study of type 1 regulatory T cells (TCRdb year 2021). Context from the whole study: The study characterized an in vitro protocol that generated a Tr1-enriched, alloantigen-specific CD4 T cell product named T-allo10. T-allo10 was being evaluated clinically in patients with hematological malignancies who were receiving allogeneic hematopoietic stem cell transplantation. The full study reports these points: Compared with non-Tr1 cells, Tr1 cells had a TCR repertoire that was more restricted, a finding the study read as clonal expansion induced by alloantigen.

Sequencing was performed on an Illumina MiSeq. Clones were called with MiXCR by TCRdb after fastp trimmed the public reads at Q25, and only in-frame beta chains were retained. Under each unique CDR3 protein, matching rows form one entry showing the most common genes and DNA. Here the sample has tens of thousands of distinct CDR3 sequences; less than 25% occur a single time. The ten largest clones add up to roughly 8.3% of the sample. This clonotype was recorded a few times. The clone's antigen remains unknown. No per-base quality is available; no much larger clone lies one base away. The sample consisted of cultured type 1 regulatory T (Tr1) cells, either the whole culture or a sorted fraction (not recorded which). Read against the paper, the sample's cell subset or site label means: type 1 regulatory T cells sorted from the T-allo10 product. This sequence was found in a human donor in good health.

In nucleotide form, the sequence is TGTGCCTGGAGTGTCGGGGATACGCAGTATTTT. The translation is CAWSVGDTQYF. This sequence uses TRBV30 and TRBJ2-3; the D segment cannot be called with confidence. The germline V gene (reference sequence) gives CDR1 as GTSNPN and CDR2 as SVGIG. Its CDR3 holds 11 amino acids, cysteine through phenylalanine. The retained sequence is limited to the CDR3, 33 bases, with the frame set at the first base. A distance of 4 bases separates the germline ends of V and J, which lose 0 bases and 6 bases respectively.